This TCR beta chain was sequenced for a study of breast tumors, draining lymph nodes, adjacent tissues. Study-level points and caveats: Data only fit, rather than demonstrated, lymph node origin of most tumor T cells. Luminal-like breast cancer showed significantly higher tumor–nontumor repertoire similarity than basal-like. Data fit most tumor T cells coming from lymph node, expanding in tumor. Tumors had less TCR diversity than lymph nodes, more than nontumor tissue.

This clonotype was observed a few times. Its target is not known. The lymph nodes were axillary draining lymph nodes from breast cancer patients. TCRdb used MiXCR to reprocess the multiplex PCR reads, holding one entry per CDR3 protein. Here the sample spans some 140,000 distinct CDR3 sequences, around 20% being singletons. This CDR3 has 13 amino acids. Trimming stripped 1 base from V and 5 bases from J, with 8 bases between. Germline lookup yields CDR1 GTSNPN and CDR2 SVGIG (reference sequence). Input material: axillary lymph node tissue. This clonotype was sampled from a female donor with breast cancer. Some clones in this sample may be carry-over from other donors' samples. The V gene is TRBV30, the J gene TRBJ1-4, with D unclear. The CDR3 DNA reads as TGTGCCTGGAGTGGAGTGGGAAATGAAAAACTGTTTTTT. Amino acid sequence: CAWSGVGNEKLFF.